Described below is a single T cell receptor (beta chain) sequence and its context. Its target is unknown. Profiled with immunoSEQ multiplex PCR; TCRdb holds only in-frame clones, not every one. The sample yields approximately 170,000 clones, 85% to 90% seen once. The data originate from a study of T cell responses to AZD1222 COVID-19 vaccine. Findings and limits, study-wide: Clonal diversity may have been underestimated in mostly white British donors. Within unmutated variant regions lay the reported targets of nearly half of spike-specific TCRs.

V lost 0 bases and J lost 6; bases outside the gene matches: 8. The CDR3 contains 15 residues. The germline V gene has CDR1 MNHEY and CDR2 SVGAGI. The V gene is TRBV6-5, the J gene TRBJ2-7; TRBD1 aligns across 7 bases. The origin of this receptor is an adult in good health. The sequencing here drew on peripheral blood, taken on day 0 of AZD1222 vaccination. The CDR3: CASSYSSTGSAEQYF. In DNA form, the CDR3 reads TGTGCCAGCAGTTACTCGTCGACAGGGAGTGCCGAGCAGTACTTC.